This TCR beta chain emerged from a study of radiation and T cells in renal cell carcinoma. Sequencing was performed with immunoSEQ multiplex PCR; in TCRdb, only in-frame clones are kept and a portion is missing. The data contain 120,000 or so clones, 88% of them singletons. CDR3 length: 12 amino acids. Germline values: CDR1 MNHNS, CDR2 SASEGT. V lost 6 bases and J lost 3; bases outside the gene matches: 2. Time point specified: blood 2 weeks post-SBRT. Treatment noted: 15 Gy SBRT to primary tumor, nephrectomy 4 weeks later. Blood was sampled at baseline, 2 weeks and 4 weeks after SBRT. The receptor comes from a woman in her sixties or seventies with renal cell carcinoma. The V call is TRBV6-1, the J call TRBJ2-7; 7 nucleotides line up with TRBD1. This material consisted of blood, taken from a patient whose treatment included radiotherapy and nephrectomy. CDR3 sequence reads: CASRQGDYEQYF. CDR3 bases: TGTGCCAGCAGGCAGGGGGACTACGAGCAGTACTTC.